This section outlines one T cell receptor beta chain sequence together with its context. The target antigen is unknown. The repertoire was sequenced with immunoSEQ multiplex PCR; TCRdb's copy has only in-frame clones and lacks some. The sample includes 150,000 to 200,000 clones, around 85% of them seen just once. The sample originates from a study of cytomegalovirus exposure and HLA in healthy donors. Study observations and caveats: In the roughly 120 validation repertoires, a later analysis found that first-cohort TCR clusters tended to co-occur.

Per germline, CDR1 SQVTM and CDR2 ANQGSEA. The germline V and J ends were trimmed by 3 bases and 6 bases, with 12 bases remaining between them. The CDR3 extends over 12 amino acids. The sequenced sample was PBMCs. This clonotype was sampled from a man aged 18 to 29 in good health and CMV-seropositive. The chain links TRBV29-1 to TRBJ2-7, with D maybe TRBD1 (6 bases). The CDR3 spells CSVDTGSSEQYF. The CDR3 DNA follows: TGCAGCGTTGATACAGGGTCATCCGAGCAGTACTTC.